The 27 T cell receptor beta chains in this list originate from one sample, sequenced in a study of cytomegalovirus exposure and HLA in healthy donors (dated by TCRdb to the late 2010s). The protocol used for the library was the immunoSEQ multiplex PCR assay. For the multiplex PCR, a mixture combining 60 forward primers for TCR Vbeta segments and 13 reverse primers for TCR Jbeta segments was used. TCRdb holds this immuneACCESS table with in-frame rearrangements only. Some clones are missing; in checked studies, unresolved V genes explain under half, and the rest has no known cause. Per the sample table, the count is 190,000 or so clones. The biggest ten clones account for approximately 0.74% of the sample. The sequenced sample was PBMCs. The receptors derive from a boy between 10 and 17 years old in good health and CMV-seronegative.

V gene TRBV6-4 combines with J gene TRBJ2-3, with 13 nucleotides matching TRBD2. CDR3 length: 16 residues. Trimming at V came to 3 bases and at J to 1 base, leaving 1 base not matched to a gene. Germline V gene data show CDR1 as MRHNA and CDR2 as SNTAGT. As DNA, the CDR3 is TGTGCCAGCAGTGAAGGACTAGCGGGGGGCACAGATACGCAGTATTTT. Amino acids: CASSEGLAGGTDTQYF.

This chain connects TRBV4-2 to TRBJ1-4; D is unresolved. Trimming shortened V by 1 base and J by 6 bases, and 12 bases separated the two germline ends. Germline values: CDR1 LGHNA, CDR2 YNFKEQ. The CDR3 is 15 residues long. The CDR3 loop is CASSQGGGSYEKLFF. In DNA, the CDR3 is TGTGCCAGCAGCCAAGGGGGAGGGTCTTATGAAAAACTGTTTTTT.

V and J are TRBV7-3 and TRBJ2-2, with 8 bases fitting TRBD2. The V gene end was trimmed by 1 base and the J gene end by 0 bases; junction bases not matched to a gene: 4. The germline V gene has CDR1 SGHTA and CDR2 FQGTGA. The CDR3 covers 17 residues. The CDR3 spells CASSLIAGGANTGELFF. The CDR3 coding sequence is TGTGCCAGCAGCTTAATCGCGGGGGGCGCGAACACCGGGGAGCTGTTTTTT. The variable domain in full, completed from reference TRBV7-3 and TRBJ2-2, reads GAGVSQTPSNKVTEKGKYVELRCDPISGHTALYWYRQSLGQGPEFLIYFQGTGAADDSGLPNDRFFAVRPEGSVSTLKIQRTERGDSAVYLCASSLIAGGANTGELFFGEGSRLTVL.

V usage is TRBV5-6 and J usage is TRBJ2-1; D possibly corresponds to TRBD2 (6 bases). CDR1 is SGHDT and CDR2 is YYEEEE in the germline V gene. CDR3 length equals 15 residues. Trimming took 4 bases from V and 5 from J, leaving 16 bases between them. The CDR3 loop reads CASSPGLLNDNEQFF. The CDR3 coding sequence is TGTGCCAGCAGCCCGGGACTTCTTAACGACAATGAGCAGTTCTTC. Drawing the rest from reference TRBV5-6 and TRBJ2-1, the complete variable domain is DAGVTQSPTHLIKTRGQQVTLRCSPKSGHDTVSWYQQALGQGPQFIFQYYEEEERQRGNFPDRFSGHQFPNYSSELNVNALLLGDSALYLCASSPGLLNDNEQFFGPGTRLTVL.

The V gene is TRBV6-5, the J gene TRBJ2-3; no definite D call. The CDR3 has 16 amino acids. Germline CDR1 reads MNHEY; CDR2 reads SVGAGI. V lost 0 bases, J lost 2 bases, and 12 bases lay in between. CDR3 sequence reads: CASSYSIAGNTDTQYF. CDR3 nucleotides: TGTGCCAGCAGTTACTCGATTGCCGGTAACACAGATACGCAGTATTTT.

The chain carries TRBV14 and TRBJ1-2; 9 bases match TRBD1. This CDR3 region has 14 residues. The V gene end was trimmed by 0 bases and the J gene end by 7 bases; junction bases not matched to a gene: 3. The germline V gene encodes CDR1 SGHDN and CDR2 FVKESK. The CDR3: CASSQEGTGFGYTF. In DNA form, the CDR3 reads TGTGCCAGCAGCCAAGAGGGGACAGGGTTTGGCTACACCTTC.

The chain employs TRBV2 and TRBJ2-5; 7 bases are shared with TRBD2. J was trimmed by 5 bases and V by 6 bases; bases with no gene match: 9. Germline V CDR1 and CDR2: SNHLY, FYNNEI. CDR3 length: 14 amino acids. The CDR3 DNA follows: TGTGCCAGCAGACCGGGACTAATATGGGAGACCCAGTACTTC. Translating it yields CASRPGLIWETQYF.

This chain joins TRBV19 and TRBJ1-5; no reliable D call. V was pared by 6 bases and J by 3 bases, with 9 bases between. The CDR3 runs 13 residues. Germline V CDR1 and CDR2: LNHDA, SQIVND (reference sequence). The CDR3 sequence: CASSTQLNQPQHF. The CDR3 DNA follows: TGTGCCAGTAGCACTCAACTCAATCAGCCCCAGCATTTT. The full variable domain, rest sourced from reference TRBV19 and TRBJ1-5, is DGGITQSPKYLFRKEGQNVTLSCEQNLNHDAMYWYRQDPGQGLRLIYYSQIVNDFQKGDIAEGYSVSREKKESFPLTVTSAQKNPTAFYLCASSTQLNQPQHFGDGTRLSIL.

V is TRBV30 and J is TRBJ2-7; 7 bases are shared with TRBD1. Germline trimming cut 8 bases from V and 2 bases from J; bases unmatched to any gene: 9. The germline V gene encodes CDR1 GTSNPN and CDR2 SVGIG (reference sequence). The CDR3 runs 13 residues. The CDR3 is CARGTGAAYEQYF. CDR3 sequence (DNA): TGTGCCCGGGGAACAGGGGCAGCCTACGAGCAGTACTTC.

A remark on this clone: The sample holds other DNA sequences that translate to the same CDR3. The CDR3 DNA follows: TGCGCCAGCAGCCCTGGACAGGGCTCTGGAAACACCATATATTTT. Its translation is CASSPGQGSGNTIYF. The chain recombines TRBV5-1 with TRBJ1-3, with 8 bases that match TRBD1. V dropped 4 bases and J dropped 0; count of bases not matched to a gene: 3. The CDR3 length is 15 residues. CDR1 is SGHRS, CDR2 YFSETQ, per germline.

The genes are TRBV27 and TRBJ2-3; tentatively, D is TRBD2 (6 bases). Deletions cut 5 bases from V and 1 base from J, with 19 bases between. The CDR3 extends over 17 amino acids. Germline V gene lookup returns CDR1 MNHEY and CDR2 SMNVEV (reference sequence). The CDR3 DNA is TGTGCCAGCAGTCCTAGTCCCGGACTATCTGGCACAGATACGCAGTATTTT. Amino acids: CASSPSPGLSGTDTQYF.

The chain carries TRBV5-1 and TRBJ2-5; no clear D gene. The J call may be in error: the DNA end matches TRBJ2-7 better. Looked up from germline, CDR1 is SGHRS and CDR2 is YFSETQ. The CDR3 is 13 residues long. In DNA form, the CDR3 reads TGCGCCAGCAGCTTGGGTAATCGTTACGAGCAGTACTTC. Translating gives CASSLGNRYEQYF.

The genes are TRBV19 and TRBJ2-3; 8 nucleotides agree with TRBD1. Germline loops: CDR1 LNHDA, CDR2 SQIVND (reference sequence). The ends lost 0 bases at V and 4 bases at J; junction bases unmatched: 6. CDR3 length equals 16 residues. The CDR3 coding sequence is TGTGCCAGTAGTATAGATGGGACAGGCCTCCCAGATACGCAGTATTTT. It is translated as CASSIDGTGLPDTQYF.

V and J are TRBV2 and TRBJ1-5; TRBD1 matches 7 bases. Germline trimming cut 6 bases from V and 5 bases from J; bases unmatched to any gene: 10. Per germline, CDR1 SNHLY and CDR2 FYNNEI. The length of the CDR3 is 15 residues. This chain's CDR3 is CASRDPGTAHQPQHF. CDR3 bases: TGTGCCAGCAGGGACCCTGGGACAGCCCATCAGCCCCAGCATTTT.

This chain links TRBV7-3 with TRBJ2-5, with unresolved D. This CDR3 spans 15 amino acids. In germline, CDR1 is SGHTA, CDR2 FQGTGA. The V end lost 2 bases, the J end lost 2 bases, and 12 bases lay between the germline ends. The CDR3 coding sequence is TGTGCCAGCAGCTTACTCAACCTACCGCAAGAGACCCAGTACTTC. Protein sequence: CASSLLNLPQETQYF.

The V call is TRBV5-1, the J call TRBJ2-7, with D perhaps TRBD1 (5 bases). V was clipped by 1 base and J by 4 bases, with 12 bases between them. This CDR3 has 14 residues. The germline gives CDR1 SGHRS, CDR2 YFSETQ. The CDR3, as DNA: TGCGCCAGCAGCTTGATGGGGCAAGAATACGAGCAGTACTTC. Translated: CASSLMGQEYEQYF.

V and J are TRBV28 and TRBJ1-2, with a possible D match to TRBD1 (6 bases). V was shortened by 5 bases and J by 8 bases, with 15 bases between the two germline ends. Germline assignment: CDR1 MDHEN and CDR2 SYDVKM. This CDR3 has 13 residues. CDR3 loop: CASSLLWGGGYTF. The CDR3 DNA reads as TGTGCCAGCAGTCTACTCTGGGGGGGCGGCTACACCTTC.

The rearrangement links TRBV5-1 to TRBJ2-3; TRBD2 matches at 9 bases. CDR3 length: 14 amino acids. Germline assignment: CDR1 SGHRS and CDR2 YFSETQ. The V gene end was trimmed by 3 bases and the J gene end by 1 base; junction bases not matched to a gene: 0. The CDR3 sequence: CASSWTSGTDTQYF. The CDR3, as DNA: TGCGCCAGCAGCTGGACTAGCGGCACAGATACGCAGTATTTT. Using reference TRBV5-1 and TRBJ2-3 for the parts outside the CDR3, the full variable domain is KAGVTQTPRYLIKTRGQQVTLSCSPISGHRSVSWYQQTPGQGLQFLFEYFSETQRNKGNFPGRFSGRQFSNSRSEMNVSTLELGDSALYLCASSWTSGTDTQYFGPGTRLTVL.

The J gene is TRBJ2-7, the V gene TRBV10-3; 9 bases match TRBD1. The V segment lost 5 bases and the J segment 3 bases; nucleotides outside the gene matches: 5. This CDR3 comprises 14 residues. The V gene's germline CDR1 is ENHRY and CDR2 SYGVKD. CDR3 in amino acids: CAISLGQGIYEQYF. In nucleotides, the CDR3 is TGTGCCATCAGTTTGGGACAGGGTATCTACGAGCAGTACTTC.

CDR3 loop: CASSEAGGVSEAFF. CDR3 bases: TGTGCCAGCAGTGAAGCGGGGGGGGTGTCTGAAGCTTTCTTT. The chain combines TRBV6-1 with TRBJ1-1; D might be TRBD1 (5 bases). Deletions cut 0 bases from V and 6 bases from J, with 11 bases between. This CDR3 spans 14 amino acids. Germline CDR1 reads MNHNS; CDR2 reads SASEGT.

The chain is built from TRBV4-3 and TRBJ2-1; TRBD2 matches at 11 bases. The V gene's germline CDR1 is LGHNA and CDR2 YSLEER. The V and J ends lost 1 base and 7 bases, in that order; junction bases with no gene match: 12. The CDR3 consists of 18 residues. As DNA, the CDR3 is TGCGCCAGCAGCCAAGGCTATAGCGGGGGGGGGATTGTGAATGAGCAGTTCTTC. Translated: CASSQGYSGGGIVNEQFF.

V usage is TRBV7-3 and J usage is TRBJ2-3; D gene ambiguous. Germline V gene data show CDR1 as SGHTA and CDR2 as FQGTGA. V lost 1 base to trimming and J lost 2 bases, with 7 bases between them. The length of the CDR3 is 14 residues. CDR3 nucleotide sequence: TGTGCCAGCAGCTTAAACTATCCCACAGATACGCAGTATTTT. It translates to CASSLNYPTDTQYF.

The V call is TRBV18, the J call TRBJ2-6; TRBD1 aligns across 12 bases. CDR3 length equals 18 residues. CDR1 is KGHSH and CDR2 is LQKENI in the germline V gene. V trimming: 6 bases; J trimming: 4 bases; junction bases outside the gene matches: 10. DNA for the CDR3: TGTGCCAGCTCCCCGCAGGGACAGGGGGCGCAGGGGGCCAACGTCCTGACTTTC. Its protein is CASSPQGQGAQGANVLTF.

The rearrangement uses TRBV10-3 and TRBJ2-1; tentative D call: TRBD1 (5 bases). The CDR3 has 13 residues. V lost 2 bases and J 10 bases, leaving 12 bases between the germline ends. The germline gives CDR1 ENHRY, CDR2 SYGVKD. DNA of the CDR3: TGTGCCATCAGTGAGATCGGCCAGGGCGAGCAGTTCTTC. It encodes CAISEIGQGEQFF.

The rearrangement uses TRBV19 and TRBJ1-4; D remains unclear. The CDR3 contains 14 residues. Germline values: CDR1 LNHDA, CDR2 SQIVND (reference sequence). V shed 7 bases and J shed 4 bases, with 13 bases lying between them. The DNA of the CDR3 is TGTGCCAGTACCACCCCCAGGAATAATGAAAAACTGTTTTTT. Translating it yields CASTTPRNNEKLFF.

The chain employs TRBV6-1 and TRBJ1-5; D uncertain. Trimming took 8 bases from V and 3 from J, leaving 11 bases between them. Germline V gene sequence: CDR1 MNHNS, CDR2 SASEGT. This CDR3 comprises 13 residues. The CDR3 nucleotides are TGTGCCAGCGGAACGGACTTCAATCAGCCCCAGCATTTT. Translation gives CASGTDFNQPQHF.

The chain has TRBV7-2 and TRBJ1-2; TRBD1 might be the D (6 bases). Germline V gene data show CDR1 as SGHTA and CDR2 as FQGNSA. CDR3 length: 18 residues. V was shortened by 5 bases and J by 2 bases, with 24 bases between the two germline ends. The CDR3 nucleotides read TGTGCCAGCAGCCTGAACCCTAGCCTGAGGGGGACCAACTATGGCTACACCTTC. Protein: CASSLNPSLRGTNYGYTF.